This T cell receptor (beta chain) comes out of a study of shared clonotypes between healthy human individuals. General study points: Blood was the only sampled material, and tissue repertoires likely differ.

Germline V gene lookup returns CDR1 SGHDN and CDR2 FVKESK. This CDR3 region has 14 residues. The germline V and J ends were trimmed by 0 bases and 3 bases, with 5 bases remaining between them. The authors' processing: From ImmunoSEQ came sequences covering only the junction and carrying no quality scores, so filtering differed. Assay used: immunoSEQ multiplex PCR; TCRdb lists only in-frame clones, some missing. The V and J calls and clone size were taken over from that table, and D and trimming were inferred from the DNA. The sample includes hundreds of thousands of clones, just over 75% of them seen just once. This clone was seen just once. Its target is not known. Free of recent acute infections or vaccinations, the donors were healthy HIV-negative adults.

The sequencing sample was made of PBMCs. The chain uses TRBV14 and TRBJ2-2; D remains ambiguous. This TCR was recovered from a woman between 40 and 55 years old in good health. Some clones in this sample may be carry-over from other donors' samples. The CDR3 nucleotides read TGTGCCAGCAGCCAAGAGCCAGACACCGGGGAGCTGTTTTTT. Translated, it gives CASSQEPDTGELFF. Full variable domain (outside the CDR3, taken from reference TRBV14 and TRBJ2-2): EAGVTQFPSHSVIEKGQTVTLRCDPISGHDNLYWYRRVMGKEIKFLLHFVKESKQDESGMPNNRFLAERTGGTYSTLKVQPAELEDSGVYFCASSQEPDTGELFFGEGSRLTVL.